Listed here is a single T cell receptor (beta chain). These data belong to a study of blood T cell repertoires in COVID-19. The germline V gene has CDR1 LNHDA and CDR2 SQIVND (reference sequence). V lost 7 bases to trimming and J lost 7 bases; unmatched junction nucleotides: 9. This CDR3 contains 14 residues. Sequencing used immunoSEQ multiplex PCR; TCRdb keeps in-frame clones, though not all of them. Here the sample spans about 180,000 clones, about 80% being singletons. This clonotype was sampled from a human donor in a cohort sampled during active COVID-19. The sequenced sample consisted of peripheral blood. The chain employs TRBV19 and TRBJ2-2, with TRBD1 matching over 7 bases. CDR3 bases: TGTGCCAGTATGCAGCAGGGGGTAGTCGGGGAGCTGTTTTTT. Amino acid sequence: CASMQQGVVGELFF.